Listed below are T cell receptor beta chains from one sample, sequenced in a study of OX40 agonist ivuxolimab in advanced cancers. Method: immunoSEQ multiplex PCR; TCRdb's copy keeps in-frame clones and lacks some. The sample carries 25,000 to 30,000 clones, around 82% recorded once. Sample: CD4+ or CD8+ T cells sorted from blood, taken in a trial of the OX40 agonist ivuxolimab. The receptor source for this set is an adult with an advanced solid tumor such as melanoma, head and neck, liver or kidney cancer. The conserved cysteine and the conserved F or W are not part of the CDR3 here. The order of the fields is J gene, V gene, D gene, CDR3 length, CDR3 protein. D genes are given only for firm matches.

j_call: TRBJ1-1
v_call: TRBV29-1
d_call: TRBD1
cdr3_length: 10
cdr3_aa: SVTGGYAEAF

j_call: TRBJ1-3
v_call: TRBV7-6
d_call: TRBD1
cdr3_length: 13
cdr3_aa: ASTVDRGQGNTIY

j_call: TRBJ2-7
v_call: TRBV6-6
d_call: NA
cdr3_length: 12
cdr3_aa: ASSSPGLYYEQY

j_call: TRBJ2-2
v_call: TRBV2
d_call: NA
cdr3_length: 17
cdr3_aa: ASSPPPITGSEQIGELF

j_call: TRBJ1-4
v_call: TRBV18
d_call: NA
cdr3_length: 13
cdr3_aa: ASSPAGSTNEKLF

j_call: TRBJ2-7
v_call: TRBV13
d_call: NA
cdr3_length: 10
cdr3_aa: ASSLEGNEQY

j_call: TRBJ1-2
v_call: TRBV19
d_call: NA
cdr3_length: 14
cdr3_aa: ASSIEDGQIHYGYT

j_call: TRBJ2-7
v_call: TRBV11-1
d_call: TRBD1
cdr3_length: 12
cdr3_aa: ASSPRDRVYEQY

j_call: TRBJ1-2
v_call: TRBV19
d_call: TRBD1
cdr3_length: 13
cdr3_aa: ASSIETGEGYGYT

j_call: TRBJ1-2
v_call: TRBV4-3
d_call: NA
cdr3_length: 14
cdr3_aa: ASSQGYGRGNYGYT

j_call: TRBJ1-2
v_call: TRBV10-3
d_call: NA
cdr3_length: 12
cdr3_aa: AITPATGNYGYT

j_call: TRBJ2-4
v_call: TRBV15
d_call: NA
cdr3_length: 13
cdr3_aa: ATSRSLGTTQGQY

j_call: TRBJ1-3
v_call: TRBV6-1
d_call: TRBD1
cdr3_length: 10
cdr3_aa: ASSGQGNTIY

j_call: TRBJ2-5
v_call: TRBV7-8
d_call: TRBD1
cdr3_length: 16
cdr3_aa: ASTPPGQGRPLQETQY

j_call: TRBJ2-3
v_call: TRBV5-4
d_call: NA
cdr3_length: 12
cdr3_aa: ASSLEGGTDTQY

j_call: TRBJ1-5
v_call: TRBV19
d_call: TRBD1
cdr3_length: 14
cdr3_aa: ASRGVGQHGNQPQH

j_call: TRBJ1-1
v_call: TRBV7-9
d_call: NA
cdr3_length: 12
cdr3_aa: ASSDSSRVTEAF

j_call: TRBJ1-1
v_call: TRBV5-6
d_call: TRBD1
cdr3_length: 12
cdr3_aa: ASSSGTGLDEAF

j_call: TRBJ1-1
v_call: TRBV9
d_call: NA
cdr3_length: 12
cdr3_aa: ASSDETATPEAF

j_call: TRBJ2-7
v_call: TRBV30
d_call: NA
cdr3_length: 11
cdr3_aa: AWSVQTGYEQY

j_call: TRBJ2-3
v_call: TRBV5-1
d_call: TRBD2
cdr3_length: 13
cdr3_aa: ASSLGTRAPDTQY

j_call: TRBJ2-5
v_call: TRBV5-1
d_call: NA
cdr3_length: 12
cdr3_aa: ASSFRLRQETQY